These 13 T cell receptor beta chains were sequenced from one sample in a study of radiation and T cells in renal cell carcinoma. As for time point: baseline pretreatment blood. Indicated treatment: 15 Gy SBRT to primary tumor, nephrectomy 4 weeks later. The assay was immunoSEQ multiplex PCR, and TCRdb's table has in-frame clones only and misses some. This table holds some 95,000 clones, about 86% found once. Sequencing used blood, obtained from a patient whose treatment included radiotherapy and nephrectomy. These receptors all come from a man aged 45-60 years with renal cell carcinoma.

This clone was recorded only once. The chain couples TRBV4-1 to TRBJ2-7; D may be TRBD2 (5 bases). The germline V gene has CDR1 MGHRA and CDR2 YSYEKL. V lost 8 bases, J lost 0 bases, and 5 bases lay in between. This CDR3 region has 11 residues. CDR3 in DNA: TGCGCCAGCGGGAGCTCCTACGAGCAGTACTTC. Protein product: CASGSSYEQYF.

This clone occurred a few times. The V and J genes are TRBV30 and TRBJ1-5; perhaps TRBD1 as D (5 bases). The CDR3 contains 13 residues. Germline lookup yields CDR1 GTSNPN and CDR2 SVGIG (reference sequence). The V end was cut by 4 bases, the J end by 6 bases, with 13 bases between. The CDR3 DNA reads TGTGCCTGGAACCGGGGGAATGGTCAGCCCCAGCATTTT. Its protein is CAWNRGNGQPQHF.

As regards this clone: This sample also contains other DNA sequences that code for the same CDR3. The chain employs TRBV5-1 and TRBJ1-1; possibly TRBD1 for D (5 bases). Deletions cut 0 bases from V and 3 bases from J, with 6 bases between. The length of the CDR3 is 13 residues. The germline V gene encodes CDR1 SGHRS and CDR2 YFSETQ. The CDR3 protein is CASSLGRDTEAFF. The DNA of the CDR3 is TGCGCCAGCAGCTTGGGCAGGGACACTGAAGCTTTCTTT.

CDR3 nucleotides: TGTGCCAGCAGTGCGAATAGCGGGAGATTAGCGACCCAGTACTTC. Residues: CASSANSGRLATQYF. V gene TRBV2 combines with J gene TRBJ2-5; TRBD2 matches at 9 bases. Trimming took 4 bases from V and 7 from J; bases not matched to a gene: 10. This CDR3 contains 15 residues. Germline CDR1 SNHLY, CDR2 FYNNEI.

Notes on this clone: The same CDR3 also results from other DNA sequences found in this sample. The CDR3, as DNA: TGTGCCTGGAGTACGGGAGGCACAGATACGCAGTATTTT. Protein sequence: CAWSTGGTDTQYF. This rearrangement joins TRBV30 to TRBJ2-3; D might be TRBD2 (6 bases). The ends were cut back, 2 bases at V and 1 base at J, with 7 bases in the middle. CDR1 is GTSNPN, CDR2 SVGIG, per germline (reference sequence). The CDR3 has 13 amino acids.

J is TRBJ1-1 and V is TRBV7-2, with 10 bases that match TRBD1. With 5 bases clipped from V and 4 bases from J, the junction kept 7 bases outside the gene matches. The CDR3 is made up of 15 amino acids. Germline V lookup: CDR1 SGHTA, CDR2 FQGNSA. Here the CDR3 reads CASSPRTGGSTEAFF. The CDR3 DNA reads as TGTGCCAGCAGCCCTAGGACAGGGGGGAGCACTGAAGCTTTCTTT.

The chain uses TRBV29-1 and TRBJ2-5, with 10 bases identical to TRBD2. Germline trimming cut 7 bases from V and 4 bases from J; bases unmatched to any gene: 9. Germline CDR1 and CDR2: SQVTM and ANQGSEA. This CDR3 is 14 amino acids long. The CDR3 region is CSADGTSARETQYF. The CDR3 nucleotides are TGCAGCGCCGACGGGACTAGCGCTCGAGAGACCCAGTACTTC. The variable domain in full, completed from reference TRBV29-1 and TRBJ2-5, reads SAVISQKPSRDICQRGTSLTIQCQVDSQVTMMFWYRQQPGQSLTLIATANQGSEATYESGFVIDKFPISRPNLTFSTLTVSNMSPEDSSIYLCSADGTSARETQYFGPGTRLLVL.

This rearrangement joins TRBV9 to TRBJ1-5; D is uncertain. Germline V lookup: CDR1 SGDLS, CDR2 YYNGEE. V lost 4 bases, J lost 3 bases, and 8 bases lay in between. The CDR3 is made up of 13 amino acids. CDR3 sequence (DNA): TGTGCCAGCAGCCCGTCACCCAATCAGCCCCAGCATTTT. It translates to CASSPSPNQPQHF.

V gene TRBV11-1 combines with J gene TRBJ2-5; TRBD2 is a possible D gene (6 bases). Germline-derived CDR1 and CDR2 are SGHAT and FQDESV (reference sequence). CDR3 length: 14 residues. With 2 bases removed from V and 5 bases from J, the gap between germline ends came to 12 bases. This CDR3 reads CASSLREPPETQYF. For the CDR3, the DNA is TGTGCCAGCAGCTTACGGGAGCCCCCCGAGACCCAGTACTTC.

The rearrangement uses TRBV7-3 and TRBJ1-4; D is possibly TRBD1 (6 bases). CDR1 is SGHTA and CDR2 is FQGTGA in the germline V gene. The CDR3 contains 14 residues. V dropped 3 bases and J dropped 7 bases, with 12 bases sitting between them. The CDR3 DNA reads as TGTGCCAGCAGCTTCGGACAGCCTGGTGAAAAACTGTTTTTT. Translated, it gives CASSFGQPGEKLFF.

The V call is TRBV13, the J call TRBJ1-2; possibly TRBD1 for D (5 bases). The CDR3 is 15 residues long. Trimming removed 3 bases at V and 2 bases at J, with 13 bases between. Germline CDR1 and CDR2: PRHDT and FYEKMQ (reference sequence). The CDR3 is CASSFYGARNYGYTF. The CDR3 bases are TGTGCCAGCAGCTTTTACGGGGCGAGAAACTATGGCTACACCTTC.

The V and J genes are TRBV1 and TRBJ1-2; TRBD1 is the table's D call and was not checked against the DNA. TRBV1 is annotated as a pseudogene. The CDR3 runs to 13 residues. The CDR3 region has the DNA TGCACCAGCAGCCAAGCGACAGCCTATGGCTACACCTTC. Protein sequence: CTSSQATAYGYTF.

V and J are TRBV12-2 and TRBJ2-7; the table's D call, TRBD1, was not checked against the DNA. TRBV12-2 is a pseudogene. This CDR3 spans 14 amino acids. CDR3 sequence reads: CASRRVDGHYEQYF. The CDR3 coding sequence is TGTGCAAGTCGCAGGGTAGACGGACACTACGAGCAGTACTTC.